This T cell receptor (beta chain) was sequenced during a study of T cell clones after liver transplantation (dated by TCRdb to about 2019). In the study overall: The samples were obtained from ITN030ST, a randomized trial that attempted immunosuppression withdrawal within 2 years after liver transplantation. Donor-reactive T cell clones were identified using TCRbeta sequencing after a pre-transplant mixed lymphocyte reaction and were then followed in post-transplant blood. As an antigen-independent comparator for donor-reactive sequences, third party-reactive TCRbeta sequences were also identified from pre-transplant MLRs. Three of the eight recipients were HCV-positive; the others were transplanted for non-autoimmune, non-viral indications. The subjects received no induction therapy and were kept on standard immunosuppression until randomization at 12-24 months post-transplant. To count as tolerant, a recipient had to stay completely off immunosuppression for at least one year without liver enzymes climbing beyond twice the upper limit of normal. Blood samples were taken pre-transplant, pre-randomization before withdrawal, and post-randomization after full withdrawal or failed withdrawal. A cohort of 8 liver transplant recipients was studied, of whom 3 were classified as tolerant and 5 as non-tolerant.

Sample time point, as interpreted from the label and publication: pre-transplant. Unstimulated PBMCs, after thawing, were stained for CD3, CD4 and CD8 and then FACS-sorted into CD3+CD4+ and CD3+CD8+ populations. All 8 studied subjects were randomized to withdrawal of immunosuppression. The Qiagen DNeasy Blood and Tissue Kit was used to isolate genomic DNA. Remarks on this clone: The target of this receptor is not known. No quality values exist for individual bases; no much larger clone is one base distant.

Cut back by 4 bases and 5 bases, the V and J ends lie 12 bases apart. The germline V gene gives CDR1 as SQVTM and CDR2 as ANQGSEA. The CDR3 starts with the cysteine, ends with the phenylalanine, and has 13 residues. CDR3 DNA is the only sequence kept; it has 39 bases, read in frame from the first base. Frozen genomic DNA underwent high-throughput TCRbeta CDR3 sequencing by immunoSEQ, including PCR amplification, mapping, bias correction and internal controls. Processing in the source paper ran as follows. Productive rearrangements were retained, and unique TCRbeta sequences were defined by the CDR3 nucleotide sequence together with the V and J gene. For classification of a sequence as donor-reactive, at least 5-fold expansion in CFSE-low cells relative to unstimulated pre-transplant cells and a frequency of at least 0.01% were required. Minimum frequency thresholds were set for each subject based on the unstimulated sample with the lowest template count, ensuring at least 90% detection power. Jensen-Shannon divergence between the top 1000 TCRbeta sequences post- versus pre-transplant served as the measure of repertoire turnover. Two-sided Fisher's exact tests were used to test for changes in the detection of donor-reactive sequences. As stored in TCRdb, this immuneACCESS dataset retains in-frame rearrangements with V and J assigned. A fraction of the clones does not appear; measured against another copy, unresolved V genes explain less than half of the discrepancy, and the remainder lacks a known reason. From that table come the V and J calls and clone size; the DNA was used to work out D and trimming. This sample holds about 22,000 clones; more than 60% were observed only once. The biggest ten clones account for less than 3% of the sample.

General findings and caveats noted by the study authors: Because no allograft tissue specimens were available, donor-reactive T cells may have migrated into the graft instead of being deleted. The conclusions were preliminary, being limited by small, heterogeneous patient numbers and by non-standardized post-transplant time points. In two subjects, low numbers of available donor cells limited the measurable donor-reactive repertoire. Donor-reactive sequences declined more than third party-reactive ones, suggesting partial antigen-specific deletion unrelated to withdrawal success. A significant post-transplant decrease in circulating donor-reactive CD4 TCRbeta sequences was observed in most of the 8 subjects, irrespective of tolerance or HCV status. When repertoire turnover was accounted for, significantly reduced detection of donor-reactive sequences was found in 7 of 8 subjects for CD4 and in 8 of 8 subjects for CD8.

The sequence derives from a human donor who received a liver transplant. The receptor chain draws on TRBV29-1 and TRBJ2-1; no D gene is confidently identified. The specimen was CD4+ T cells from blood, collected before liver transplant. The CDR3 in this case is CSVGVGRNNEQFF. The DNA sequence is TGCAGCGTTGGGGTCGGGCGGAACAATGAGCAGTTCTTC.